Each of the 19 T cell receptor beta chains below was sequenced from the same sample in a study of control samples from healthy donors and cancer patients (dated by TCRdb to the early 2020s). The method was the immunoSEQ multiplex PCR assay. Here the immuneACCESS table is served through TCRdb, limited to in-frame sequences with V and J called. Missing clones are a known gap in these copies; in checked studies unresolved V genes cover under half, and the rest lacks a known reason. Recorded for this sample are fewer than 200,000 clones; 90% to 95% of them occurred a single time. The leading ten clones occupy approximately 4% of the sample. Sequences were obtained from blood. These receptors were obtained from a woman aged 55-69 years in good health.

V usage is TRBV5-4 and J usage is TRBJ1-1, with D unresolved. Looked up from germline, CDR1 is SGHNT and CDR2 is YYREEE (reference sequence). Trimming took 0 bases from V and 11 from J, leaving 11 bases between them. CDR3 length: 12 amino acids. The CDR3 is CASSLGGIGAFF. For the CDR3, the DNA is TGTGCCAGCAGCTTGGGCGGGATTGGGGCTTTCTTT.

The rearrangement uses TRBV9 and TRBJ1-3; 7 bases line up with TRBD1. The V and J ends lost 4 bases and 2 bases, in that order; junction bases with no gene match: 6. Per germline, CDR1 SGDLS and CDR2 YYNGEE. The CDR3 spans 15 residues. CDR3 sequence (DNA): TGTGCCAGCAGCCCCCGGACAGGACCTGGAAACACCATATATTTT. The encoded protein is CASSPRTGPGNTIYF.

The chain joins TRBV7-9 to TRBJ1-4, with a possible D match to TRBD1 (5 bases). V was clipped by 2 bases and J by 2 bases, with 15 bases between them. This CDR3 has 17 amino acids. Germline V gives CDR1 SEHNR, CDR2 FQNEAQ (reference sequence). CDR3 DNA: TGTGCCAGCAGCTTACGGGCAGGGAAAATCACTAATGAAAAACTGTTTTTT. It encodes CASSLRAGKITNEKLFF.

The genes are TRBV6-4 and TRBJ1-1; D is unresolved. There are 13 residues in the CDR3. Germline CDR1 reads MRHNA; CDR2 reads SNTAGT. Trimming cost V 2 bases and J 4 bases, with 8 bases left between them. The CDR3: CASSDVGSTEAFF. The CDR3 bases are TGTGCCAGCAGTGACGTAGGGAGCACTGAAGCTTTCTTT.

The chain joins TRBV18 to TRBJ1-4, with D unclear. CDR1 KGHSH and CDR2 LQKENI come from the germline V gene. V shed 2 bases and J shed 5 bases, with 15 bases lying between them. This CDR3 is built from 16 residues. CDR3 amino acids: CASSPSVGIANEKLFF. Here the CDR3 DNA reads TGTGCCAGCTCACCATCGGTGGGTATTGCGAATGAAAAACTGTTTTTT.

The genes are TRBV6-2 or TRBV6-3 and TRBJ2-3; 14 bases are shared with TRBD2. The CDR3 spans 16 residues. Trimming took 4 bases from V and 2 from J; bases not matched to a gene: 2. Germline CDR1 and CDR2: MNHEY and SVGEGT. The CDR3 nucleotides read TGTGCCAGCAGTTGGGGACTAGCGGGGGACACAGATACGCAGTATTTT. It translates to CASSWGLAGDTDTQYF.

CDR3 DNA: TGTGCCAGTAGTCAGACTAGCGGGGGGACTCAAGAGACCCAGTACTTC. This sequence encodes CASSQTSGGTQETQYF. The V gene is TRBV19, the J gene TRBJ2-5; 13 bases agree with TRBD2. CDR3 length: 16 residues. Germline CDR1 reads LNHDA; CDR2 reads SQIVND (reference sequence). V gave up 5 bases and J gave up 2 bases; unmatched junction bases: 5.

The J gene is TRBJ1-2, the V gene TRBV2; D call uncertain. Germline V lookup: CDR1 SNHLY, CDR2 FYNNEI. Trimming cost V 4 bases and J 2 bases, with 8 bases left between them. The length of the CDR3 is 13 residues. The CDR3 reads CASSAGGNYGYTF. The CDR3 region has the DNA TGTGCCAGCAGTGCCGGAGGGAACTATGGCTACACCTTC.

The chain uses TRBV12-5 and TRBJ1-1; no clear D gene. Germline CDR1 is LGHNT and CDR2 is FRNRAP. The CDR3 spans 13 residues. The V end lost 11 bases, the J end lost 8 bases, and 21 bases lay between the germline ends. CDR3 coding DNA: TGTGCTGGCCAATCGACCGGGAAAGCGGAAGCTTTCTTT. This encodes CAGQSTGKAEAFF.

This rearrangement joins TRBV10-3 to TRBJ2-2; D is possibly TRBD2 (6 bases). The V gene lost 7 bases and the J gene lost 4 bases, with 13 bases spanning the gap. This CDR3 region has 14 residues. Looked up from germline, CDR1 is ENHRY and CDR2 is SYGVKD. For the CDR3, the DNA is TGTGCCATCAACGGGCTAGCGTCCACCGGGGAGCTGTTTTTT. It is translated as CAINGLASTGELFF.

V usage is TRBV4-3 and J usage is TRBJ1-2; D is possibly TRBD1 (5 bases). V shed 0 bases and J shed 5 bases, with 16 bases lying between them. The CDR3 is 16 amino acids. Germline CDR1 and CDR2: LGHNA and YSLEER. The CDR3 DNA is TGCGCCAGCAGCCAAGATTATGGCCGGGGCCTATATGGCTACACCTTC. This gives the protein CASSQDYGRGLYGYTF.

The chain has TRBV18 and TRBJ1-6; 8 nucleotides agree with TRBD1. The V and J ends lost 0 bases and 8 bases, in that order; junction bases with no gene match: 3. CDR3 size: 15 residues. The germline gives CDR1 KGHSH, CDR2 LQKENI. CDR3 in amino acids: CASSPPNRGDSPLHF. CDR3 nucleotide sequence: TGTGCCAGCTCACCACCAAACAGGGGGGATTCACCCCTCCACTTT. Full variable domain (remainder filled in from reference TRBV18 and TRBJ1-6): NAGVMQNPRHLVRRRGQEARLRCSPMKGHSHVYWYRQLPEEGLKFMVYLQKENIIDESGMPKERFSAEFPKEGPSILRIQQVVRGDSAAYFCASSPPNRGDSPLHFGNGTRLTVT.

The J gene is TRBJ2-5, the V gene TRBV7-3; D call uncertain. The CDR3 contains 16 residues. V shed 2 bases and J shed 3 bases, with 16 bases lying between them. Germline CDR1 SGHTA, CDR2 FQGTGA. This CDR3 is CASSLGVGTIKETQYF. DNA for the CDR3: TGTGCCAGCAGCTTAGGGGTCGGAACCATTAAAGAGACCCAGTACTTC. The whole variable domain, filled in from reference TRBV7-3 and TRBJ2-5, reads GAGVSQTPSNKVTEKGKYVELRCDPISGHTALYWYRQSLGQGPEFLIYFQGTGAADDSGLPNDRFFAVRPEGSVSTLKIQRTERGDSAVYLCASSLGVGTIKETQYFGPGTRLLVL.

J is TRBJ2-7 and V is TRBV12-3 or TRBV12-4; D gene uncertain. The CDR3 spans 11 residues. The V gene lost 6 bases and the J gene lost 3 bases, with 6 bases spanning the gap. Here the CDR3 DNA reads TGTGCCAGCAGGCTCTACTACGAGCAGTACTTC. The encoded protein is CASRLYYEQYF.

This chain links TRBV11-2 with TRBJ1-1; D ambiguous. The CDR3 length is 10 residues. Germline assignment: CDR1 SGHAT and CDR2 FQNNGV. V was pared by 5 bases and J by 7 bases, with 5 bases between. The CDR3 reads CASSRSEAFF. Written as DNA, the CDR3 is TGTGCCAGCAGCCGGAGTGAAGCTTTCTTT.

The chain is built from TRBV2 and TRBJ1-2; TRBD1 aligns across 8 bases. The CDR3 totals 13 residues. CDR1 SNHLY and CDR2 FYNNEI come from the germline V gene. V shed 5 bases and J 6 bases; nucleotides not matched to a gene: 5. The CDR3: CASSWTGNDGYTF. The CDR3 DNA reads TGTGCCAGCAGTTGGACAGGGAACGATGGCTACACCTTC.

This clone is a singleton in its sample. V gene TRBV14 combines with J gene TRBJ1-2; D might be TRBD1 (5 bases). The CDR3 has 16 amino acids. The V gene lost 4 bases and the J gene lost 4 bases, with 19 bases spanning the gap. Per the germline V gene, CDR1 is SGHDN and CDR2 is FVKESK. CDR3: CASSPPPAGYIYGYTF. As DNA, the CDR3 is TGTGCCAGCAGCCCCCCCCCAGCAGGGTATATCTATGGCTACACCTTC.

The chain links TRBV7-9 to TRBJ1-2; unclear D gene. The CDR3 loop spans 11 amino acids. CDR1 and CDR2 from the germline V gene are SEHNR and FQNEAQ (reference sequence). Deletions cut 3 bases from V and 8 bases from J, with 7 bases between. CDR3 coding DNA: TGTGCCAGCAGCTTCTCGGGGGGCTACACCTTC. It encodes CASSFSGGYTF.

This chain uses TRBV11-3 with TRBJ2-1, with TRBD1 matching 9 bases. V trimming: 5 bases; J trimming: 1 base; junction bases outside the gene matches: 3. CDR1 is SGHNT and CDR2 is YENEEA in the germline V gene. The CDR3 has 15 amino acids. The DNA for the CDR3 is TGTGCCAGCAGCCTCGGACAGGGGTCCTACAATGAGCAGTTCTTC. Protein product: CASSLGQGSYNEQFF.